This TCR beta chain was captured by sequencing in a study of T cell responses to AZD1222 COVID-19 vaccine. Broader study findings: Spike-spanning, vaccine-associated CD4 TCRs were dominant at 160-218 and 743-854. In the spike-specific TCR repertoire, nearly half reportedly target unmutated variant regions.

The CDR3 runs to 11 residues. Trimming removed 2 bases from V and 6 bases from J, with 7 bases in between. Germline CDR1 and CDR2: SQVTM and ANQGSEA. Worth noting for this clone: Its matching antigen is unknown.

The table came from immunoSEQ multiplex PCR; TCRdb's copy has only in-frame clones and leaves some out. The table lists some 150,000 clones, around 92% of them singletons. Sequenced here: peripheral blood, sampled on day 0 of MenACWY control vaccination. The TCR originated in an adult in good health. The genes are TRBV29-1 and TRBJ2-5; D is unclear. The CDR3 sequence: CSVETRQTQYF. CDR3 bases: TGCAGCGTTGAAACCCGCCAGACCCAGTACTTC.